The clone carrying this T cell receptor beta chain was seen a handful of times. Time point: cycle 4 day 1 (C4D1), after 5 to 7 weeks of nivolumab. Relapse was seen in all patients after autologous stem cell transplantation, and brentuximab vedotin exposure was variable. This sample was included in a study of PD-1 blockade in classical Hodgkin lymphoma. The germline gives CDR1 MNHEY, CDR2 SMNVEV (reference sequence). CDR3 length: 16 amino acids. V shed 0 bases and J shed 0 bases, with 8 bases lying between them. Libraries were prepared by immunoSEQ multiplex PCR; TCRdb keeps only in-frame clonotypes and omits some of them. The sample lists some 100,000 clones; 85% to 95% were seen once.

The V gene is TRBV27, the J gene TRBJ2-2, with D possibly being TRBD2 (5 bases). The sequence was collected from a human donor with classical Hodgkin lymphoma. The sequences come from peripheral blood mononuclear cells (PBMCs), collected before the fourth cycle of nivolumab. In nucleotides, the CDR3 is TGTGCCAGCAGTTTATCCGGGATCTCGAACACCGGGGAGCTGTTTTTT. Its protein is CASSLSGISNTGELFF.